Presented here are 14 T cell receptor beta chains from one specimen sequenced in a study of blood T cell repertoires in COVID-19. Generated by immunoSEQ multiplex PCR, the TCRdb table keeps only in-frame clones and is missing some. The data contain fewer than 250,000 clones, about 88% of them singletons. The source material was PBMCs or T cells enriched from blood (not recorded which). These receptors originate from a woman aged 30 to 39 who had recovered from COVID-19.

The V call is TRBV28, the J call TRBJ1-2, with 8 bases identical to TRBD1. Germline V gene sequence: CDR1 MDHEN, CDR2 SYDVKM. Trimming removed 4 bases from V and 4 bases from J; junction bases left unmatched: 11. The CDR3 is made up of 16 amino acids. The CDR3 is CASSSPGQGEPYGYTF. CDR3 DNA sequence: TGTGCCAGCAGTTCCCCCGGACAGGGAGAGCCCTATGGCTACACCTTC.

This clone appeared a few times. The chain is built from TRBV12-3 or TRBV12-4 and TRBJ1-5; D gene ambiguous. V was clipped by 6 bases and J by 0 bases, with 6 bases between them. This CDR3 is 13 amino acids long. Here the CDR3 reads CASSYSSNQPQHF. The CDR3 DNA reads TGTGCCAGCAGCTACTCTAGCAATCAGCCCCAGCATTTT.

CDR3 amino acids: CASLPGQWADGYTF. The CDR3 DNA is TGTGCCAGCTTGCCGGGACAGTGGGCGGACGGCTACACCTTC. V and J are TRBV2 and TRBJ1-2; 7 bases map to TRBD1. This CDR3 is built from 14 residues. From germline, CDR1 is SNHLY and CDR2 FYNNEI. The J segment lost 8 bases and the V segment lost 8 bases, leaving 14 bases of the junction unmatched.

This clone was seen only once. The chain is built from TRBV14 and TRBJ2-2, with D unclear. The CDR3 contains 13 residues. The germline V and J ends were trimmed by 2 bases and 7 bases, with 8 bases remaining between them. In germline, CDR1 is SGHDN, CDR2 FVKESK. CDR3 in DNA: TGTGCCAGCAGCCAAACTCGAGGCGGGGAGCTGTTTTTT. Its protein is CASSQTRGGELFF.

This clone was recorded many times. V usage is TRBV4-2 and J usage is TRBJ2-4, with 7 bases matching TRBD2. J gave up 4 bases and V 5 bases, and 11 bases lay outside the gene matches. In germline, CDR1 is LGHNA, CDR2 YNFKEQ. The CDR3 has 16 amino acids. Here the CDR3 reads CASSTLGGSNKNIQYF. CDR3 coding DNA: TGTGCCAGCAGCACCCTCGGCGGGAGTAATAAAAACATTCAGTACTTC.

The gene calls are TRBV7-8 and TRBJ2-7, with 8 bases identical to TRBD2. Germline-derived CDR1 and CDR2 are SGHVS and FQNEAQ. CDR3 length: 14 amino acids. Trimming took 1 base from V and 2 from J; bases not matched to a gene: 1. For the CDR3, the DNA is TGTGCCAGCAGCTTAGAACTAGCGGCCTACGAGCAGTACTTC. This sequence encodes CASSLELAAYEQYF.

A word on this clone: A read error may produce the germline difference seen at one junction end. V usage is TRBV27 and J usage is TRBJ2-7; 10 bases are a match to TRBD2. Germline-derived CDR1 and CDR2 are MNHEY and SMNVEV (reference sequence). The CDR3 consists of 14 residues. The CDR3 coding sequence is TGTGCCACCAGTCTCGGCCTAGCGGGAGACGAGCAGTACTTC. It specifies CATSLGLAGDEQYF.

The V and J genes are TRBV11-2 and TRBJ1-1; TRBD1 agrees at 7 bases. The V segment lost 3 bases and the J segment 5 bases; nucleotides outside the gene matches: 0. The CDR3 sequence is 12 residues long. CDR1 is SGHAT and CDR2 is FQNNGV in the germline V gene. In nucleotides, the CDR3 is TGTGCCAGCAGCTTGACAGGGACTGAAGCTTTCTTT. Amino acids: CASSLTGTEAFF.

The chain joins TRBV18 to TRBJ2-2, with TRBD1 matching over 7 bases. Germline CDR1 reads KGHSH; CDR2 reads LQKENI. Trimming at V came to 1 base and at J to 2 bases, leaving 4 bases not matched to a gene. This CDR3 has 16 residues. The CDR3 sequence is CASSPRDSRNTGELFF. In nucleotides, the CDR3 is TGTGCCAGCTCACCACGGGACAGCCGAAACACCGGGGAGCTGTTTTTT.

The CDR3 spells CASSYPTGTNYGYTF. Written as DNA, the CDR3 is TGTGCCAGCAGTTACCCGACAGGGACTAACTATGGCTACACCTTC. The chain joins TRBV27 to TRBJ1-2; 7 bases align to TRBD1. CDR1 and CDR2 from the germline V gene are MNHEY and SMNVEV (reference sequence). After removal of 4 bases from V and 0 bases from J, the junction contained 5 bases not matched to a gene. The CDR3 runs 15 residues.

This clone showed up just a few times. The chain uses TRBV28 and TRBJ2-7, with TRBD2 identical over 8 bases. CDR1 is MDHEN, CDR2 SYDVKM, per germline. There are 15 residues in the CDR3. V lost 3 bases, J lost 2 bases, and 6 bases stayed unmatched. The CDR3 is CASSFGGVAPYEQYF. The CDR3 region has the DNA TGTGCCAGCAGTTTCGGGGGGGTAGCCCCCTACGAGCAGTACTTC. The whole variable domain, filled in from reference TRBV28 and TRBJ2-7, reads DVKVTQSSRYLVKRTGEKVFLECVQDMDHENMFWYRQDPGLGLRLIYFSYDVKMKEKGDIPEGYSVSREKKERFSLILESASTNQTSMYLCASSFGGVAPYEQYFGPGTRLTVT.

This chain links TRBV7-9 with TRBJ2-2; D possibly corresponds to TRBD1 (5 bases). CDR1 is SEHNR and CDR2 is FQNEAQ in the germline V gene (reference sequence). The CDR3 is 15 residues long. With 2 bases removed from V and 3 bases from J, the gap between germline ends came to 10 bases. CDR3 loop: CASSLWLRDTGELFF. As DNA, the CDR3 is TGTGCCAGCAGCTTATGGCTCAGGGACACCGGGGAGCTGTTTTTT.

This chain links TRBV5-4 with TRBJ2-5; weak D call: TRBD1 (5 bases). This CDR3 has 13 residues. Germline V gives CDR1 SGHNT, CDR2 YYREEE (reference sequence). V was clipped by 3 bases and J by 3 bases, with 9 bases between them. The DNA for the CDR3 is TGTGCCAGCAGCTGGACATCCGAAGAGACCCAGTACTTC. Amino acid sequence: CASSWTSEETQYF.

The rearrangement uses TRBV5-4 and TRBJ2-2; D not certain. CDR1 and CDR2 (germline): SGHNT, YYREEE (reference sequence). The germline V and J ends were trimmed by 0 bases and 4 bases, with 10 bases remaining between them. This CDR3 has 15 residues. The DNA of the CDR3 is TGTGCCAGCAGCTTGGTGGTTTCGGGCACCGGGGAGCTGTTTTTT. The encoded protein is CASSLVVSGTGELFF.